The 28 T cell receptor beta chains in this list originate from one sample, sequenced in a study of CD8 T cells in Susac syndrome. The RNA, about 0.5 to 1 ug, was put through reverse transcription using random hexamers. TCRdb re-called the immunoSEQ multiplex PCR reads through MiXCR, storing one row per CDR3 protein. The sample has about 210,000 distinct CDR3 sequences, roughly 94% seen once. The specimen sequenced was CD4+ T cells from PBMCs. These receptors all stem from a human donor in good health.

The chain couples TRBV7-9 to TRBJ2-7; possible D gene TRBD2, 5 bases. Germline lookup yields CDR1 SEHNR and CDR2 FQNEAQ (reference sequence). The V end lost 4 bases, the J end lost 3 bases, and 16 bases lay between the germline ends. CDR3 size: 15 residues. CDR3 DNA: TGTGCCAGCAGCTCCCAACCAGGTCGGGGCTACGAGCAGTACTTC. This encodes CASSSQPGRGYEQYF.

As DNA, the CDR3 is TGTGCCTGGAATGGGGGGATGGATGAAAAACTGTTTTTT. This gives the protein CAWNGGMDEKLFF. J is TRBJ1-4 and V is TRBV30; the D gene is possibly TRBD1 (5 bases). Trimming pared 4 bases from V and 6 bases from J, leaving 12 bases between. The germline V gene encodes CDR1 GTSNPN and CDR2 SVGIG (reference sequence). The length of the CDR3 is 13 residues. Full variable domain (remainder filled in from reference TRBV30 and TRBJ1-4): SQTIHQWPATLVQPVGSPLSLECTVEGTSNPNLYWYRQAAGRGLQLLFYSVGIGQISSEVPQNLSASRPQDRQFILSSKKLLLSDSGFYLCAWNGGMDEKLFFGSGTQLSVL.

The chain uses TRBV18 and TRBJ2-2; unclear D gene. V was pared by 6 bases and J by 0 bases, with 14 bases between. This CDR3 is 16 amino acids long. CDR1 and CDR2 from the germline V gene are KGHSH and LQKENI. CDR3 amino acids: CASSRAHQTNTGELFF. The CDR3 DNA reads as TGTGCCAGCTCCCGGGCCCATCAAACGAACACCGGGGAGCTGTTTTTT.

The chain recombines TRBV29-1 with TRBJ2-2; the match to TRBD1 covers 8 bases. V was clipped by 7 bases and J by 4 bases; unmatched bases: 8. The CDR3 contains 14 residues. In germline, CDR1 is SQVTM, CDR2 ANQGSEA. CDR3 DNA sequence: TGCAGCGCCGCCGGGACAGGAGGCACCGGGGAGCTGTTTTTT. Residues: CSAAGTGGTGELFF.

This sequence joins TRBV29-1 and TRBJ1-1, with D perhaps matching TRBD1 (6 bases). Trimming removed 0 bases from V and 8 bases from J, with 13 bases in between. Germline values: CDR1 SQVTM, CDR2 ANQGSEA. The CDR3 loop spans 13 amino acids. The CDR3 spells CSVEDRGGQEAFF. CDR3 sequence (DNA): TGCAGCGTTGAAGATCGGGGGGGGCAGGAAGCTTTCTTT.

The chain links TRBV20-1 to TRBJ2-7, with TRBD2 identical over 8 bases. The CDR3 has 15 amino acids. Looked up from germline, CDR1 is DFQATT and CDR2 is SNEGSKA (reference sequence). Trimming cost V 5 bases and J 1 base; bases outside gene matches: 10. CDR3 bases: TGCAGTGCTGGGAACGGGGCTAGCGGGTCCTACGAGCAGTACTTC. This encodes CSAGNGASGSYEQYF.

CDR3 DNA sequence: TGTGCCAGCACCCCCACCCCCGGGACAGGGAAAGATACGCAGTATTTT. Protein: CASTPTPGTGKDTQYF. The chain links TRBV2 to TRBJ2-3; the match to TRBD1 covers 9 bases. The CDR3 is 16 amino acids. V was clipped by 7 bases and J by 5 bases; unmatched bases: 13. The germline V gene encodes CDR1 SNHLY and CDR2 FYNNEI.

The rearrangement joins TRBV7-2 to TRBJ2-3; 9 positions agree with TRBD2. The germline CDR1 and CDR2 sequences are SGHTA and FQGNSA. The length of the CDR3 is 15 residues. V trimming: 5 bases; J trimming: 2 bases; junction bases outside the gene matches: 5. In DNA, the CDR3 is TGTGCCAGCAGCGAGACTAGCGGATTCACAGATACGCAGTATTTT. This gives the protein CASSETSGFTDTQYF.

This clonotype was counted a single time. The chain has TRBV7-6 and TRBJ1-1; D is perhaps TRBD1 (6 bases). The germline V gene has CDR1 SGHVS and CDR2 FNYEAQ. This CDR3 comprises 11 residues. V lost 7 bases to trimming and J lost 8 bases, with 11 bases between them. CDR3 coding DNA: TGTGCCAGCACCCTAGGGGGGGAAGCTTTCTTT. It translates to CASTLGGEAFF.

The V gene is TRBV11-2, the J gene TRBJ2-1; 8 nucleotides align to TRBD1. Germline-derived CDR1 and CDR2 are SGHAT and FQNNGV. Unmatched junction bases numbered 14, after V lost 0 bases and J lost 16 bases. CDR3 length equals 15 residues. The CDR3 loop reads CASSLEQRTGPQLFF. CDR3 bases: TGTGCCAGCAGCTTAGAGCAAAGGACAGGGCCTCAGCTTTTCTTC.

The chain recombines TRBV9 with TRBJ2-1; TRBD2 might be the D (6 bases). The V gene's germline CDR1 is SGDLS and CDR2 YYNGEE. This CDR3 has 13 residues. The V and J ends lost 4 bases and 8 bases respectively, with 13 bases between them. The CDR3 spells CASSYRLGDEQFF. Written as DNA, the CDR3 is TGTGCCAGCAGCTATAGACTAGGAGATGAGCAGTTCTTC.

The CDR3, as DNA: TGTGCCAGCAGCCAGGGGGGATCTCAGCCCCAGCATTTT. This encodes CASSQGGSQPQHF. The chain employs TRBV3-1 and TRBJ1-5; D perhaps matches TRBD1 (5 bases). The CDR3 is made up of 13 amino acids. Between the trimmed V and J ends, which lost 3 bases and 6 bases, there was a span of 9 bases. Germline V CDR1 and CDR2: LGHDT, YNNKEL (reference sequence).

This chain joins TRBV12-3 or TRBV12-4 and TRBJ2-1, with no clear D. Trimming took off 1 base at V and 6 bases at J, with 4 bases between the two ends. The length of the CDR3 is 12 residues. The chain's CDR3 is CASSLGFNEQFF. The CDR3 DNA reads TGTGCCAGCAGTTTAGGATTCAATGAGCAGTTCTTC.

This clonotype was observed once. The rearrangement uses TRBV5-1 and TRBJ1-6; TRBD1 matches at 9 bases. CDR3 size: 14 residues. Germline CDR1 reads SGHRS; CDR2 reads YFSETQ. Losses at the gene ends were 7 bases for V and 10 bases for J; bases not matched to a gene: 9. In DNA, the CDR3 is TGCGCCAGCTCGTTGGACAGGGGCGAATCACCCCTCCACTTT. The encoded protein is CASSLDRGESPLHF.

CDR3 amino acids: CATRSGSRFNQPQHF. In nucleotides, the CDR3 is TGTGCCACCAGGTCCGGGTCGCGGTTCAATCAGCCCCAGCATTTT. The chain combines TRBV15 with TRBJ1-5; D is unclear. The germline CDR1 and CDR2 sequences are LNHNV and YYDKDF (reference sequence). The CDR3 consists of 15 residues. V shed 6 bases and J shed 3 bases, with 15 bases lying between them.

The genes are TRBV20-1 and TRBJ2-1; 14 bases map to TRBD2. V dropped 6 bases and J dropped 7; count of bases not matched to a gene: 8. The CDR3 loop spans 15 amino acids. Germline V gene lookup returns CDR1 DFQATT and CDR2 SNEGSKA (reference sequence). CDR3 coding DNA: TGCAGTGCCCAGACTAGCGGGAGGGGGGTGAATGAGCAGTTCTTC. It encodes CSAQTSGRGVNEQFF.

V and J are TRBV10-3 and TRBJ2-3; D is uncertain. V lost 3 bases and J 4 bases, leaving 5 bases between the germline ends. The CDR3 is 12 residues long. Germline values: CDR1 ENHRY, CDR2 SYGVKD. The CDR3 nucleotides read TGTGCCATCAGTGAATTGCCAGATACGCAGTATTTT. Its protein is CAISELPDTQYF.

The V gene is TRBV12-3 or TRBV12-4, the J gene TRBJ1-1, with 7 bases aligning to TRBD1. The CDR3 totals 13 residues. J was trimmed by 3 bases and V by 3 bases; bases with no gene match: 1. The CDR3 loop reads CASSLGQYTEAFF. The DNA for the CDR3 is TGTGCCAGCAGTTTGGGACAGTACACTGAAGCTTTCTTT.

The chain carries TRBV12-3 or TRBV12-4 and TRBJ1-2; 9 positions agree with TRBD1. This CDR3 has 13 amino acids. V trimming: 6 bases; J trimming: 7 bases; junction bases outside the gene matches: 6. The CDR3 DNA follows: TGTGCCAGCAGCCGGGACAGGGTGGGTGGCTACACCTTC. Its translation: CASSRDRVGGYTF.

The chain combines TRBV25-1 with TRBJ2-5, with TRBD1 matching over 9 bases. The trim removed 4 bases at V and 5 bases at J, leaving 8 bases unmatched. Looked up from germline, CDR1 is MGHDK and CDR2 is SYGVNS. The CDR3 is made up of 15 amino acids. CDR3 in amino acids: CASSAYTGGVETQYF. The CDR3 DNA is TGTGCCAGCAGTGCCTACACAGGGGGCGTTGAGACCCAGTACTTC.

V usage is TRBV28 and J usage is TRBJ1-5, with 10 bases fitting TRBD1. Germline values: CDR1 MDHEN, CDR2 SYDVKM. This CDR3 is 17 amino acids long. J was trimmed by 7 bases and V by 6 bases; bases with no gene match: 15. The CDR3 nucleotides read TGTGCCAGCAGGAACAACTTAGGACAGGGGGTTACGCAGCCCCAGCATTTT. It is translated as CASRNNLGQGVTQPQHF.

Here the CDR3 reads CSARAGDTGELFF. The CDR3 bases are TGCAGTGCTAGAGCCGGGGACACCGGGGAGCTGTTTTTT. The chain joins TRBV20-1 to TRBJ2-2; D is perhaps TRBD2 (5 bases). Trimming took 1 base from V and 3 from J, leaving 6 bases between them. The CDR3 consists of 13 residues. Germline V gives CDR1 DFQATT, CDR2 SNEGSKA (reference sequence).

V usage is TRBV29-1 and J usage is TRBJ2-3, with 9 nucleotides matching TRBD2. CDR1 and CDR2 from the germline V gene are SQVTM and ANQGSEA. J lost 5 bases, V lost 5 bases, and 17 bases had no gene match. This CDR3 has 17 amino acids. This CDR3 is CSVNPGVNSGRRDTQYF. As DNA, the CDR3 is TGCAGCGTTAACCCCGGGGTTAATAGCGGGAGAAGAGATACGCAGTATTTT.

In its sample, this clonotype was seen once. The chain joins TRBV12-3 or TRBV12-4 to TRBJ1-6; the match to TRBD1 covers 8 bases. This CDR3 contains 14 residues. Trimming at V came to 5 bases and at J to 8 bases, leaving 5 bases not matched to a gene. The CDR3 loop is CASSRGQGHSPLHF. The CDR3 region has the DNA TGTGCCAGCAGTCGAGGACAGGGCCATTCACCCCTCCACTTT.

The chain is built from TRBV29-1 and TRBJ1-1; TRBD1 agrees at 7 bases. CDR3 length: 13 residues. Unmatched junction bases numbered 6, after V lost 7 bases and J lost 1 base. Germline V gives CDR1 SQVTM, CDR2 ANQGSEA. As DNA, the CDR3 is TGCAGCGCCCCGGACAGGAAGAACACTGAAGCTTTCTTT. This sequence encodes CSAPDRKNTEAFF.

This clonotype appeared a single time. The chain has TRBV30 and TRBJ2-2; D is ambiguous. This CDR3 comprises 11 residues. The germline V and J ends were trimmed by 3 bases and 6 bases, with 5 bases remaining between them. Germline V gene sequence: CDR1 GTSNPN, CDR2 SVGIG (reference sequence). CDR3 protein: CAWSTPGELFF. The CDR3 DNA reads TGTGCCTGGAGCACCCCCGGGGAGCTGTTTTTT. The complete variable domain, with remaining parts taken from reference TRBV30 and TRBJ2-2, reads SQTIHQWPATLVQPVGSPLSLECTVEGTSNPNLYWYRQAAGRGLQLLFYSVGIGQISSEVPQNLSASRPQDRQFILSSKKLLLSDSGFYLCAWSTPGELFFGEGSRLTVL.

V gene TRBV16 combines with J gene TRBJ2-3, with TRBD1 as a possible D gene (5 bases). V was pared by 6 bases and J by 3 bases, with 7 bases between. The CDR3 totals 12 residues. CDR1 is KGHSY and CDR2 is FQNENV in the germline V gene. In DNA, the CDR3 is TGTGCCAGCAGACGACAGACAGATACGCAGTATTTT. This translates into CASRRQTDTQYF.

This chain links TRBV3-1 with TRBJ2-7; unclear D gene. This CDR3 comprises 14 residues. V was clipped by 1 base and J by 0 bases, with 7 bases between them. CDR1 and CDR2 (germline): LGHDT, YNNKEL (reference sequence). The DNA of the CDR3 is TGTGCCAGCAGCCAAGCCGACACCTCCTACGAGCAGTACTTC. It specifies CASSQADTSYEQYF.